This T cell receptor beta chain appears in the sequencing data of a study of CD8 T cells in Susac syndrome. V lost 10 bases and J 7 bases, leaving 19 bases between the germline ends. Germline V CDR1 and CDR2: MGHDK, SYGVNS. The CDR3 covers 13 residues. Negative isolation was used for CD8+ and CD4+ T cells and FACS enrichment for TEMRA cells. A word on this clonotype: Its cognate antigen is unknown.

Random hexamers served to reverse transcribe about 0.45 to 1 ug RNA. Amplification of TCR beta CDR3 across 54 Vbeta and 13 Jbeta was performed with immunoSEQ multiplex PCR. TCRdb independently ran MiXCR on the immunoSEQ multiplex PCR reads; one entry per CDR3 protein. The table shows about 100,000 distinct CDR3 sequences, with 95% occurring only once. Study-level points and caveats: The authors found under 20 Susac-specific public clones in total CD8+ repertoires and 4 to 6 in CD8+ TEMRA repertoires. The peak of CD8+ clonal expansion in Susac was seen in TEMRA cells and active patients.

The sequence came from a human donor with Susac syndrome. The chain has TRBV25-1 and TRBJ1-2; a weak D match, TRBD1 (5 bases). Sequenced sample: CD8+ T cells from PBMCs. In DNA form, the CDR3 reads TGTGCCACCCAGGGACGGCGGACTTCTGGCTACACCTTC. Its protein is CATQGRRTSGYTF.